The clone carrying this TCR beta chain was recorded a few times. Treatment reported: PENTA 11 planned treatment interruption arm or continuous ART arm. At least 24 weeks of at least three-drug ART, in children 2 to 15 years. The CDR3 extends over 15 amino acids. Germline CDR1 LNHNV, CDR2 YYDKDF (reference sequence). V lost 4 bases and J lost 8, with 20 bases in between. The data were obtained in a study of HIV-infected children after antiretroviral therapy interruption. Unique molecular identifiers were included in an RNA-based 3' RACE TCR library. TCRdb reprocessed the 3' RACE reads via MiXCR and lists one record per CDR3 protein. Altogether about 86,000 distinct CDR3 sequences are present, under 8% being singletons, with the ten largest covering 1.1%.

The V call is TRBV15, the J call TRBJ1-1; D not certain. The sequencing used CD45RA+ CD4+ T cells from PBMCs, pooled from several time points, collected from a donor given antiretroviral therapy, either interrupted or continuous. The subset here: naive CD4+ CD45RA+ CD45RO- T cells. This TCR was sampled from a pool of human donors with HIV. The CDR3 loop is CATSKRTGLPGEAFF. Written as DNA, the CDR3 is TGTGCCACCAGCAAACGTACCGGACTCCCCGGGGAAGCTTTCTTT.